Shown below are 26 T cell receptor beta chains from a single sample sequenced in a study of post-analysis software for immune sequencing data. Which antigens these TCRs recognize remains unknown. Whole-study findings and limits: TRBV segments more frequent in patients than in controls numbered several and included TRBV5-6, TRBV5-1 and TRBV20-1.

Unique molecular identifiers featured in each of the TCR beta cDNA libraries. One entry per CDR3 protein results from TCRdb running MiXCR on the PCR reads. The sample lists roughly 670,000 distinct CDR3 sequences, over 45% occurring once. Sequenced input: blood. These receptors originate from a girl aged 2 to 10 with multiple sclerosis.

This clonotype was observed a single time. The CDR3 here is CASTSEGGNEQFF. The CDR3 DNA is TGCGCCAGCACCTCCGAGGGAGGCAATGAGCAGTTCTTC. The rearrangement joins TRBV4-1 to TRBJ2-1, with TRBD2 as a possible D gene (6 bases). V lost 7 bases to trimming and J lost 6 bases, with 13 bases between them. Germline values: CDR1 MGHRA, CDR2 YSYEKL. The CDR3 runs 13 residues.

V is TRBV18 and J is TRBJ2-1, with D possibly being TRBD1 (5 bases). The ends were cut back, 5 bases at V and 2 bases at J, with 10 bases in the middle. The CDR3 length is 14 residues. CDR1 and CDR2 from the germline V gene are KGHSH and LQKENI. The CDR3 reads CASSSGPTYNEQFF. CDR3 in DNA: TGTGCCAGCTCATCAGGGCCCACCTACAATGAGCAGTTCTTC.

The V and J genes are TRBV6-6 and TRBJ1-2, with 10 bases aligning to TRBD1. Germline V gene lookup returns CDR1 MNHNY and CDR2 SVGAGI (reference sequence). V lost 7 bases to trimming and J lost 8 bases; unmatched junction nucleotides: 10. This CDR3 region has 14 residues. The CDR3, as DNA: TGTGCCAGCACTACGACAGGGGGCGAATGGGGCTACACCTTC. It translates to CASTTTGGEWGYTF.

V gene TRBV10-3 combines with J gene TRBJ1-2; D not resolved. Germline CDR1 is ENHRY and CDR2 is SYGVKD. The CDR3 runs to 15 residues. V lost 10 bases, J lost 2 bases, and 20 bases lay in between. DNA for the CDR3: TGTGCCACCGCGCAACAGACCGAGCGAAACTATGGCTACACCTTC. Translation gives CATAQQTERNYGYTF.

The gene calls are TRBV5-1 and TRBJ2-7, with 8 bases matching TRBD1. CDR3 size: 18 residues. The V gene's germline CDR1 is SGHRS and CDR2 YFSETQ. Trimming cost V 1 base and J 3 bases; bases outside gene matches: 15. CDR3 DNA: TGCGCCAGCAGCTTGAGGACAGGGAATTTGCTGCGGAGCTACGAGCAGTACTTC. Protein product: CASSLRTGNLLRSYEQYF.

This chain links TRBV6-5 with TRBJ1-2, with 10 bases lining up with TRBD1. V gave up 4 bases and J gave up 2 bases; unmatched junction bases: 7. The CDR3 is 16 residues long. CDR1 and CDR2 (germline): MNHEY, SVGAGI. In nucleotides, the CDR3 is TGTGCCAGCAGTTCCGGGGGGACAGGGGTCAACTATGGCTACACCTTC. This gives the protein CASSSGGTGVNYGYTF.

The chain has TRBV6-5 and TRBJ2-3; D is uncertain. V gave up 4 bases and J gave up 2 bases, with 22 bases separating them. This CDR3 comprises 18 residues. From germline, CDR1 is MNHEY and CDR2 SVGAGI. This CDR3 reads CASSFGPERARFTDTQYF. CDR3 coding DNA: TGTGCCAGCAGTTTCGGGCCTGAGCGCGCTAGATTCACAGATACGCAGTATTTT.

The chain combines TRBV15 with TRBJ2-7; 9 positions match TRBD1. J lost 2 bases, V lost 1 base, and 3 bases had no gene match. This CDR3 is built from 15 residues. The germline CDR1 and CDR2 sequences are LNHNV and YYDKDF (reference sequence). The CDR3 protein is CATSRVGTGPYEQYF. The CDR3 DNA follows: TGTGCCACCAGCAGAGTTGGGACAGGGCCCTACGAGCAGTACTTC.

V usage is TRBV20-1 and J usage is TRBJ2-7; 9 bases are shared with TRBD2. The ends lost 6 bases at V and 6 bases at J; junction bases unmatched: 9. In germline, CDR1 is DFQATT, CDR2 SNEGSKA (reference sequence). The CDR3 contains 13 residues. CDR3: CSARRSGSGEQYF. CDR3 coding DNA: TGCAGTGCCAGACGTAGCGGGAGCGGCGAGCAGTACTTC.

The chain joins TRBV6-5 to TRBJ2-7; D is unresolved. The length of the CDR3 is 15 residues. V was shortened by 3 bases and J by 0 bases, with 12 bases between the two germline ends. In germline, CDR1 is MNHEY, CDR2 SVGAGI. The CDR3 here is CASSYQAESSYEQYF. In DNA, the CDR3 is TGTGCCAGCAGTTATCAAGCAGAGAGCTCCTACGAGCAGTACTTC.

The chain couples TRBV6-6 to TRBJ2-1; 8 bases match TRBD2. Trimming cost V 0 bases and J 3 bases; bases outside gene matches: 4. Germline-derived CDR1 and CDR2 are MNHNY and SVGAGI (reference sequence). The length of the CDR3 is 16 residues. The CDR3 DNA reads as TGTGCCAGCAGTTACTCGGCTAGCGGGTTCTACAATGAGCAGTTCTTC. This translates into CASSYSASGFYNEQFF.

The sample holds a few counts of this clonotype. The chain links TRBV6-1 to TRBJ2-3; 11 nucleotides align to TRBD2. From germline, CDR1 is MNHNS and CDR2 SASEGT. V was pared by 7 bases and J by 3 bases, with 0 bases of the junction left unmatched. The CDR3 runs to 13 residues. The CDR3 reads CASIAGGTDTQYF. DNA for the CDR3: TGTGCCAGCATAGCGGGAGGGACAGATACGCAGTATTTT.

This clonotype appeared a single time. The germline gene is not matched at one end of the junction; a read error may be the cause. V and J are TRBV2 and TRBJ2-1; a weak D match, TRBD1 (7 bases). CDR1 is SNHLY, CDR2 FYNNEI, per germline. CDR3 length equals 16 residues. The CDR3 nucleotides read TGTGCCCGCAGTGGATCGACAGGGACCGGGAGCAATGAGCAGTTCTTC. Protein: CARSGSTGTGSNEQFF.

The chain couples TRBV7-2 to TRBJ2-1; 8 positions match TRBD2. Germline lookup yields CDR1 SGHTA and CDR2 FQGNSA. CDR3 length: 18 amino acids. J was trimmed by 2 bases and V by 1 base; bases with no gene match: 10. The CDR3, as DNA: TGTGCCAGCAGCTTAGATAGCGGGACTCGCACTACCTACAATGAGCAGTTCTTC. This encodes CASSLDSGTRTTYNEQFF.

This clonotype was picked up a small number of times. A read error may produce the germline difference seen at one junction end. V gene TRBV10-3 combines with J gene TRBJ2-7; TRBD1 matches 7 bases. CDR1 and CDR2 (germline): ENHRY, SYGVKD. This CDR3 is built from 13 residues. In nucleotides, the CDR3 is TGTGCCATTAGTGAAACAGGGGCCTACGAGCAGTACTTC. The encoded protein is CAISETGAYEQYF.

The chain couples TRBV4-3 to TRBJ2-5; D gene unclear. The DNA end is a closer match to TRBJ2-1, so the J assignment may be wrong. The CDR3 spans 13 residues. In germline, CDR1 is LGHNA, CDR2 YSLEER. This CDR3 reads CASSQDLQETQFF. The CDR3 region has the DNA TGCGCCAGCAGCCAAGATCTTCAAGAGACCCAGTTCTTC.

The chain joins TRBV20-1 to TRBJ2-5; 10 bases align to TRBD1. The CDR3 consists of 15 residues. CDR1 DFQATT and CDR2 SNEGSKA come from the germline V gene (reference sequence). V shed 5 bases and J 1 base; nucleotides not matched to a gene: 7. The CDR3 region has the DNA TGCAGTGCTTTATCCGGGACAGGGGTCCAAGAGACCCAGTACTTC. Translating it yields CSALSGTGVQETQYF.

This clonotype is a singleton in its sample. This chain's CDR3 is CATSSAGAGQPQHF. The CDR3 DNA reads as TGTGCCACCAGCAGCGCGGGGGCCGGACAGCCCCAGCATTTT. The chain recombines TRBV15 with TRBJ1-5, with a tentative D call TRBD1 (6 bases). Germline-derived CDR1 and CDR2 are LNHNV and YYDKDF (reference sequence). The CDR3 totals 14 residues. Trimming cost V 3 bases and J 7 bases, with 13 bases left between them.

This chain links TRBV29-1 with TRBJ2-1; 8 nucleotides align to TRBD2. Germline assignment: CDR1 SQVTM and CDR2 ANQGSEA. V trimming: 2 bases; J trimming: 10 bases; junction bases outside the gene matches: 10. The CDR3 totals 14 residues. For the CDR3, the DNA is TGCAGCGTTGAACGGGGGGGGACTATCCCGGAGCAGTTCTTC. Its translation: CSVERGGTIPEQFF.

The chain couples TRBV20-1 to TRBJ2-2; D possibly corresponds to TRBD1 (6 bases). Germline V lookup: CDR1 DFQATT, CDR2 SNEGSKA (reference sequence). V shed 0 bases and J shed 6 bases, with 11 bases lying between them. The CDR3 has 14 amino acids. This CDR3 is CSARDAQGPGELFF. The CDR3 coding sequence is TGCAGTGCTAGAGATGCCCAGGGGCCCGGGGAGCTGTTTTTT.

Concerning this clonotype: The conserved phenylalanine or tryptophan normally closing the CDR3 is absent here, so this likely arose from a read error. The genes are TRBV28 and TRBJ2-1; 10 bases match TRBD1. The CDR3 is 15 residues long. Germline CDR1 and CDR2: MDHEN and SYDVKM. The trim removed 6 bases at V and 3 bases at J, leaving 5 bases unmatched. Here the CDR3 DNA reads TGTGCCAGCAGACTCCGGGACAGGGGCTACAATGAGCAGTTCGTC. This gives the protein CASRLRDRGYNEQFV.

The chain employs TRBV5-6 and TRBJ2-7; tentatively, D is TRBD2 (7 bases). This CDR3 region has 14 residues. Trimming shortened V by 4 bases and J by 5 bases, and 16 bases separated the two germline ends. From germline, CDR1 is SGHDT and CDR2 YYEEEE. CDR3 nucleotides: TGTGCCAGCAGCCGAGGCCAGGGGAGGGACGAGCAGTACTTC. The encoded protein is CASSRGQGRDEQYF.

V is TRBV6-1 and J is TRBJ2-1, with TRBD1 matching 7 bases. Trimming at V came to 7 bases and at J to 0 bases, leaving 9 bases not matched to a gene. The CDR3 length is 16 residues. Germline CDR1 and CDR2: MNHNS and SASEGT. The CDR3 loop reads CASTRQGRGSYNEQFF. For the CDR3, the DNA is TGTGCCAGCACCCGACAGGGTAGGGGCTCCTACAATGAGCAGTTCTTC.

V usage is TRBV27 and J usage is TRBJ2-7; TRBD2 aligns across 7 bases. V lost 8 bases to trimming and J lost 2 bases; unmatched junction nucleotides: 12. Germline loops: CDR1 MNHEY, CDR2 SMNVEV (reference sequence). The CDR3 extends over 15 amino acids. The chain's CDR3 is CASCVSAGLTYEQYF. CDR3 DNA: TGTGCCAGCTGCGTCTCAGCGGGACTCACCTACGAGCAGTACTTC.

The rearrangement uses TRBV3-1 and TRBJ2-7; D is unresolved. The germline V gene has CDR1 LGHDT and CDR2 YNNKEL (reference sequence). The V end lost 0 bases, the J end lost 9 bases, and 12 bases lay between the germline ends. This CDR3 is 13 amino acids long. CDR3 DNA sequence: TGTGCCAGCAGCCAAGAAGGAAATCGAGTGCAGTACTTC. This encodes CASSQEGNRVQYF.

This clonotype has just a few counts. This chain connects TRBV29-1 to TRBJ2-1; 8 bases fit TRBD2. Per germline, CDR1 SQVTM and CDR2 ANQGSEA. The ends lost 2 bases at V and 4 bases at J; junction bases unmatched: 4. The CDR3 contains 14 residues. The CDR3 nucleotides read TGCAGCGTTGAAAAGCGGGAGAAATACAATGAGCAGTTCTTC. Encoded protein: CSVEKREKYNEQFF.